This T cell receptor beta chain was identified during a study of blood T cell repertoires in COVID-19. Whole-study context: Samples taken during acute and convalescent COVID-19 were collected in the United States, Italy and Spain. Nucleic acid was either cDNA or gDNA, and it came from T cells, B-cell-depleted T cells, or PBMCs.

The assay was immunoSEQ multiplex PCR, and TCRdb's table has in-frame clones only and misses some. The table lists about 100,000 clones, about 89% of them singletons. Sequenced input: peripheral blood. This sequence originates from a man aged 50 to 59 with active COVID-19.

CDR3 loop: CASSWQGRRTTGELFF. CDR3 nucleotides: TGTGCCAGCAGCTGGCAGGGGCGTCGAACCACCGGGGAGCTGTTTTTT. The chain uses TRBV11-2 and TRBJ2-2, with TRBD1 as a possible D gene (6 bases). This CDR3 is built from 16 residues. V was trimmed by 4 bases and J by 4 bases, leaving 16 bases between them. CDR1 and CDR2 from the germline V gene are SGHAT and FQNNGV.